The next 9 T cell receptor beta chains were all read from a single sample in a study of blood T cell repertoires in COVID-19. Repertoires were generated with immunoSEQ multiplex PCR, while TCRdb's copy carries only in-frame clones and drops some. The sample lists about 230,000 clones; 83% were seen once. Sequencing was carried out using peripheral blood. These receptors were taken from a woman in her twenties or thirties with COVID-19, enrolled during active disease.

CDR3 DNA sequence: TGTGCCACCAGTGATTTTGGGGGGGCTGGGGAGACCCAGTACTTC. Amino acid sequence: CATSDFGGAGETQYF. The rearrangement joins TRBV24-1 to TRBJ2-5, with a weak D call TRBD2 (7 bases). V lost 1 base and J 5 bases, leaving 13 bases between the germline ends. This CDR3 spans 15 amino acids. Germline V lookup: CDR1 KGHDR, CDR2 SFDVKD.

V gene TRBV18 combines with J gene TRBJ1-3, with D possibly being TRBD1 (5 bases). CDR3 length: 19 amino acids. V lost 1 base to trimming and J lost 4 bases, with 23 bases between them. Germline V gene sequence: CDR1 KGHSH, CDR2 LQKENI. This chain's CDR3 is CASSPLHGGVKFVGNTIYF. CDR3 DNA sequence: TGTGCCAGCTCACCACTCCACGGGGGGGTCAAATTCGTCGGAAACACCATATATTTT.

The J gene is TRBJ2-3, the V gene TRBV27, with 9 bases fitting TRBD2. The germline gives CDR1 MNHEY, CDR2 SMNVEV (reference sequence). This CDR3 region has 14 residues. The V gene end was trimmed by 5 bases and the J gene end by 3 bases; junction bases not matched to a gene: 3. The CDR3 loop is CASSVSGRTDTQYF. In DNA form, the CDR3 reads TGTGCCAGCAGTGTTAGCGGGAGAACAGATACGCAGTATTTT.

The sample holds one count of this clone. CDR3 sequence: CASSTGVAKNIQYF. CDR3 sequence (DNA): TGTGCCAGCTCGACAGGGGTCGCCAAAAACATTCAGTACTTC. This sequence joins TRBV18 and TRBJ2-4, with 8 bases fitting TRBD1. Germline assignment: CDR1 KGHSH and CDR2 LQKENI. V gave up 6 bases and J gave up 1 base; unmatched junction bases: 2. This CDR3 contains 14 residues.

The CDR3 is CASSISGRSHNEQFF. The CDR3 nucleotides read TGTGCCAGCTCAATCAGCGGGAGGTCCCACAATGAGCAGTTCTTC. V and J are TRBV18 and TRBJ2-1; 9 nucleotides match TRBD2. Unmatched junction bases numbered 7, after V lost 5 bases and J lost 5 bases. The CDR3 is 15 amino acids. Germline values: CDR1 KGHSH, CDR2 LQKENI.

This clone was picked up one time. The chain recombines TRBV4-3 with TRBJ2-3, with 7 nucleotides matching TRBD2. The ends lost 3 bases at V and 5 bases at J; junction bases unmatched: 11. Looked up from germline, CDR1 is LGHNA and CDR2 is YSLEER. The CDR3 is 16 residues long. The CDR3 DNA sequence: TGCGCCAGCAGCCAGTCGAGGGCGGGAGAGGTAGATACGCAGTATTTT. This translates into CASSQSRAGEVDTQYF.

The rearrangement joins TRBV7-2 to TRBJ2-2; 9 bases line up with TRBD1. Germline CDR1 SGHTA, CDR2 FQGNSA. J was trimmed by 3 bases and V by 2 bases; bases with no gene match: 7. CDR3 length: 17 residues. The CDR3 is CASSLPDRGRYTGELFF. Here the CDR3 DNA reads TGTGCCAGCAGCTTACCCGACAGGGGGAGGTACACCGGGGAGCTGTTTTTT.

CDR3 loop: CASSPASRLGAMDEQFF. The CDR3 DNA follows: TGTGCCAGCTCACCTGCTAGCCGACTAGGGGCTATGGATGAGCAGTTCTTC. This chain links TRBV18 with TRBJ2-1, with D perhaps TRBD2 (6 bases). Germline CDR1 reads KGHSH; CDR2 reads LQKENI. The CDR3 covers 17 residues. Trimming stripped 3 bases from V and 8 bases from J, with 23 bases between.

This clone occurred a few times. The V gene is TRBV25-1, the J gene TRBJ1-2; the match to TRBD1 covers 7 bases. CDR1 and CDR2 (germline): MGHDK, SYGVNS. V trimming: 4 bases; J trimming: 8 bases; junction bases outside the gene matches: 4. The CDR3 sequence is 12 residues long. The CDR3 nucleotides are TGTGCCAGCAGTGGGAGGGGGCAGGGCTACACCTTC. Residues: CASSGRGQGYTF.